Listed below are T cell receptor beta chains from one sample, sequenced in a study of vaccination effects on CD4 cells after COVID-19. Antigens for these TCRs are unknown. Assay used: immunoSEQ multiplex PCR; TCRdb lists only in-frame clones, some missing. The table lists more than 35,000 clones, 65% to 70% of them singletons. The material sequenced was CD4+ T cells from PBMCs cultured without peptide, taken before COVID-19 vaccination. The receptors come from a human donor who received a COVID-19 vaccine. The CDR3 runs from the conserved cysteine through the conserved F or W. A D gene is named only where the DNA matches it firmly. Some rows mark clone size as missing; the rest say once, few, many or name a class of expanded clone.

few | TRBJ2-2 | TRBD2 | TRBV10-1 | CASSVASGTGELFF | TGCGCCAGCAGTGTTGCTAGCGGAACCGGGGAGCTGTTTTTT
- | TRBJ2-3 | - | TRBV28 | CASSLGQAYTDTQYF | TGTGCCAGCAGTTTAGGCCAGGCATACACAGATACGCAGTATTTT
- | TRBJ2-4 | TRBD1 | TRBV5-4 | CASSLGTGGLAKNIQYF | TGTGCCAGCAGCTTGGGGACAGGGGGCCTAGCCAAAAACATTCAGTACTTC
- | TRBJ2-1 | TRBD2 | TRBV7-9 | CASSSGGWAATYNEQFF | TGTGCCAGCAGCTCGGGGGGTTGGGCGGCTACCTACAATGAGCAGTTCTTC
- | TRBJ2-3 | TRBD2 | TRBV5-1 | CASSPEREGGTDTQYF | TGCGCCAGCAGCCCAGAGCGGGAGGGGGGCACAGATACGCAGTATTTT
- | TRBJ2-2 | TRBD1 | TRBV29-1 | CSGQGANTGELFF | TGCAGCGGACAGGGGGCAAACACCGGGGAGCTGTTTTTT
- | TRBJ1-2 | - | TRBV30 | CAWSVLGGIHGYTF | TGTGCCTGGAGTGTACTCGGCGGGATCCATGGCTACACCTTC
few | TRBJ1-4 | - | TRBV24-1 | CATSDGNEKLFF | TGTGCCACCAGTGATGGGAATGAAAAACTGTTTTTT
few | TRBJ2-7 | TRBD1 | TRBV19 | CASSAQGAEQYF | TGTGCCAGTAGTGCACAGGGGGCCGAGCAGTACTTC
- | TRBJ1-5 | - | TRBV5-8 | CASSLSDLSNQPQHF | TGTGCCAGCAGCTTGTCGGACCTTAGCAATCAGCCCCAGCATTTT
few | TRBJ1-5 | TRBD1 | TRBV3-1/TRBV3-2 | CASSQAGTGGNQPQHF | TGTGCCAGCAGCCAAGCCGGGACAGGGGGGAATCAGCCCCAGCATTTT
- | TRBJ2-7 | - | TRBV2 | CASSIRQSGEQYF | TGTGCCAGCTCTATCCGGCAGTCCGGCGAGCAGTACTTC
- | TRBJ1-2 | - | TRBV6-5 | CASSSGVNYGYTF | TGTGCCAGCAGCTCGGGGGTGAACTATGGCTACACCTTC
- | TRBJ2-1 | - | TRBV18 | CASSPRGTDLNEQFF | TGTGCCAGCTCACCACGCGGGACCGACCTCAATGAGCAGTTCTTC
- | TRBJ2-7 | - | TRBV5-3 | CARGNTYYEQYF | TGTGCCAGAGGGAACACCTACTACGAGCAGTACTTC
- | TRBJ2-3 | - | TRBV19 | CASSIDILDTQYF | TGTGCCAGTAGTATAGATATCCTAGATACGCAGTATTTT
few | TRBJ2-1 | TRBD1 | TRBV5-1 | CASSLEGDSNEQFF | TGCGCCAGCAGCTTGGAAGGGGACAGCAATGAGCAGTTCTTC
medium-sized | TRBJ1-1 | - | TRBV6-5 | CASRRGNTEAFF | TGTGCCAGCAGGAGGGGGAACACTGAAGCTTTCTTT
- | TRBJ1-4 | - | TRBV6-1 | CASSEGLIEKLFF | TGTGCCAGCAGTGAGGGCCTTATTGAAAAACTGTTTTTT
- | TRBJ2-7 | - | TRBV5-6 | CASSSPRVRLGEQYF | TGTGCCAGCAGCTCGCCCCGGGTCCGCCTTGGGGAGCAGTACTTC
once | TRBJ2-5 | TRBD1 | TRBV20-1 | CSASRTGGYSETQYF | TGCAGTGCTAGTCGGACAGGGGGCTATTCAGAGACCCAGTACTTC
- | TRBJ2-3 | - | TRBV19 | CASRTAGTDTQYF | TGTGCCAGTCGTACAGCGGGCACAGATACGCAGTATTTT
- | TRBJ1-6 | TRBD1 | TRBV7-9 | CASRQTGGENSPLHF | TGTGCCAGCAGGCAGACAGGGGGTGAAAATTCACCCCTCCACTTT
- | TRBJ1-2 | - | TRBV20-1 | CSASGRWGADYGYTF | TGCAGTGCTAGTGGGCGGTGGGGGGCGGACTATGGCTACACCTTC
once | TRBJ2-7 | - | TRBV7-2 | CASSPAYEQYF | TGTGCCAGCAGCCCCGCCTACGAGCAGTACTTC
- | TRBJ2-1 | - | TRBV11-3 | CASSFGPYNEQFF | TGTGCCAGCAGTTTTGGACCCTACAATGAGCAGTTCTTC
- | TRBJ1-4 | TRBD1 | TRBV19 | CASRGTDATNEKLFF | TGTGCCAGTCGGGGGACAGATGCAACTAATGAAAAACTGTTTTTT
- | TRBJ1-2 | - | TRBV5-1 | CASSPIAGNYGYTF | TGCGCCAGCAGCCCAATAGCCGGAAACTATGGCTACACCTTC
- | TRBJ1-3 | - | TRBV29-1 | CSVMTASFSGNTIYF | TGCAGCGTGATGACAGCCTCCTTCTCTGGAAACACCATATATTTT
few | TRBJ1-2 | - | TRBV12-3/TRBV12-4 | CASSLSLYGYTF | TGTGCCAGCAGTTTAAGTCTATATGGCTACACCTTC
- | TRBJ1-1 | - | TRBV5-6 | CASSSIDRMNTEAFF | TGTGCCAGCAGCTCCATTGACAGAATGAACACTGAAGCTTTCTTT
- | TRBJ1-1 | TRBD1 | TRBV9 | CASSVEGQGVEAFF | TGTGCCAGCAGCGTAGAGGGACAGGGGGTGGAAGCTTTCTTT
once | TRBJ2-5 | TRBD2 | TRBV5-8 | CASPRGAGGETQYF | TGTGCCAGCCCGAGAGGGGCGGGAGGAGAGACCCAGTACTTC
- | TRBJ2-1 | - | TRBV12-3/TRBV12-4 | CASSGPHNEQFF | TGTGCCAGCAGCGGGCCCCACAATGAGCAGTTCTTC
- | TRBJ2-7 | TRBD2 | TRBV6-5 | CASKIAGSSYEQYF | TGTGCCAGCAAAATAGCGGGGAGCTCCTACGAGCAGTACTTC
- | TRBJ1-5 | - | TRBV5-1 | CASSRLGMESNQPQHF | TGCGCCAGCAGCCGTTTGGGCATGGAGAGCAATCAGCCCCAGCATTTT
few | TRBJ2-2 | - | TRBV18 | CASSPVGHPNTGELFF | TGTGCCAGCTCACCAGTGGGACACCCGAACACCGGGGAGCTGTTTTTT
- | TRBJ1-2 | TRBD1 | TRBV3-1/TRBV3-2 | CASSHPSDRDGYTF | TGTGCCAGCAGCCACCCCAGCGACAGGGACGGCTACACCTTC
- | TRBJ2-5 | - | TRBV5-4 | CASSLAATSYWETQYF | TGTGCCAGCAGTTTGGCGGCGACTAGTTATTGGGAGACCCAGTACTTC
- | TRBJ2-1 | TRBD2 | TRBV5-1 | CASSLAKGASGSWFRRDNEQFF | TGCGCCAGCAGCTTGGCCAAGGGGGCTAGCGGGAGTTGGTTCCGGCGGGACAATGAGCAGTTCTTC
- | TRBJ1-2 | - | TRBV25-1 | CASSELGTSDTHYGYTF | TGTGCCAGCAGTGAATTAGGAACCAGTGACACGCACTATGGCTACACCTTC
- | TRBJ2-7 | TRBD2 | TRBV19 | CASSISGGMYEQYF | TGTGCCAGTAGTATATCCGGGGGGATGTACGAGCAGTACTTC
- | TRBJ1-5 | - | TRBV4-1 | CASSQDIGKDQPQHF | TGCGCCAGCAGCCAAGATATCGGCAAAGATCAGCCCCAGCATTTT
few | TRBJ1-1 | - | TRBV6-5 | CASRQRGGRTEAFF | TGTGCCAGCAGGCAAAGGGGGGGACGGACTGAAGCTTTCTTT
- | TRBJ2-1 | TRBD2 | TRBV5-1 | CASSRTGTSGDNEQFF | TGCGCCAGCAGCCGGACCGGGACTAGCGGGGACAATGAGCAGTTCTTC
- | TRBJ1-3 | TRBD1 | TRBV4-1 | CASSQEMRDRGLSSPGNTIYF | TGCGCCAGCAGCCAAGAAATGCGGGACAGGGGATTATCCTCCCCTGGAAACACCATATATTTT
- | TRBJ1-1 | - | TRBV6-5 | CASSLGGVTEAFF | TGTGCCAGCAGTCTAGGGGGGGTGACTGAAGCTTTCTTT
few | TRBJ2-2 | - | TRBV6-4 | CASRAANTGELFF | TGTGCCAGCAGAGCCGCGAACACCGGGGAGCTGTTTTTT
- | TRBJ2-2 | - | TRBV25-1 | CASSGGYTGELFF | TGTGCCAGCAGTGGAGGGTACACCGGGGAGCTGTTTTTT
- | TRBJ2-1 | TRBD2 | TRBV7-2 | CASSRNGLAGYEQFF | TGTGCCAGCAGCCGCAATGGACTAGCGGGATATGAGCAGTTCTTC
few | TRBJ1-2 | - | TRBV6-6 | CASSYSGVEGYTF | TGTGCCAGCAGTTACTCTGGGGTCGAGGGCTACACCTTC
- | TRBJ2-3 | - | TRBV7-2 | CASSLQAGTDTQYF | TGTGCCAGCAGCTTACAGGCGGGGACAGATACGCAGTATTTT